The 2 T cell receptor beta chains presented below share a single source sample, sequenced in a study of regulatory T cells in long-lasting Graves disease. Time point of the sample: newly diagnosed GD, antithyroid drugs for less than 3 months. Preparation of the TCR library used RNA extracted from PBMCs. Arm-PCR with iRepertoire HTBI primers amplified the CDR3 regions for these TCR beta libraries. TCRdb called the multiplex PCR reads again in MiXCR, with one record for every CDR3 protein. The sample shows 250,000 or so distinct CDR3 sequences, 15% to 20% of them seen only once. The data were also submitted as part of a second study, on T cells in Graves' hyperthyroidism and ophthalmopathy.

The starting material was peripheral blood mononuclear cells (PBMCs), obtained at new diagnosis, from a patient treated with antithyroid drugs. These receptors came from a woman in her thirties with Graves disease.

This clonotype came up many times. The genes are TRBV7-9 and TRBJ2-4; perhaps TRBD1 as D (6 bases). Germline lookup yields CDR1 SEHNR and CDR2 FQNEAQ (reference sequence). The V end lost 5 bases, the J end lost 6 bases, and 11 bases lay between the germline ends. CDR3 length equals 13 residues. The CDR3 spells CASSPQGPNIQYF. As DNA, the CDR3 is TGTGCCAGCAGCCCCCAGGGGCCAAACATTCAGTACTTC.

This clonotype appeared many times. The chain joins TRBV6-5 to TRBJ2-1; 8 bases fit TRBD2. The V gene end was trimmed by 4 bases and the J gene end by 5 bases; junction bases not matched to a gene: 7. The CDR3 runs 15 residues. CDR1 and CDR2 from the germline V gene are MNHEY and SVGAGI. The CDR3 spells CASSLRGALNNEQFF. The CDR3 coding sequence is TGTGCCAGCAGTTTGCGGGGGGCGCTTAACAATGAGCAGTTCTTC.